This TCR beta chain was captured by sequencing in a study of OX40 agonist ivuxolimab in advanced cancers. Across the study: Among those enrolled, mean age was 60 years (range about 23 to 79) and less than 90% were male. Treatment received earlier with anti-PD-1, anti-PD-L1 or anti-CTLA-4 agents was allowed, and around 36% had some. Broader study findings: Compared with others, partial responders at 0.1-3.0 mg/kg displayed clonal expansion among the lowest. Determination of antigen specificity was not performed for the expanded peripheral T cells.

Note on this clone: What it binds is unknown.

TCRdb's table, derived via immunoSEQ multiplex PCR, lists solely in-frame clones and lacks some. Here the sample spans roughly 39,000 clones, roughly 90% being singletons. The CDR3 loop spans 15 amino acids. V trimming: 2 bases; J trimming: 1 base; junction bases outside the gene matches: 4. The germline V gene has CDR1 SGDLS and CDR2 YYNGEE. The chain uses TRBV9 and TRBJ2-3; TRBD1 aligns across 7 bases. The clonotype was recovered from an adult with an advanced solid tumor such as melanoma, head and neck, liver or kidney cancer. The input for sequencing was CD4+ or CD8+ T cells sorted from blood, taken in a trial of the OX40 agonist ivuxolimab. The CDR3 loop is CASSVRQGGTDTQYF. CDR3 DNA sequence: TGTGCCAGCAGCGTCAGACAGGGAGGCACAGATACGCAGTATTTT.